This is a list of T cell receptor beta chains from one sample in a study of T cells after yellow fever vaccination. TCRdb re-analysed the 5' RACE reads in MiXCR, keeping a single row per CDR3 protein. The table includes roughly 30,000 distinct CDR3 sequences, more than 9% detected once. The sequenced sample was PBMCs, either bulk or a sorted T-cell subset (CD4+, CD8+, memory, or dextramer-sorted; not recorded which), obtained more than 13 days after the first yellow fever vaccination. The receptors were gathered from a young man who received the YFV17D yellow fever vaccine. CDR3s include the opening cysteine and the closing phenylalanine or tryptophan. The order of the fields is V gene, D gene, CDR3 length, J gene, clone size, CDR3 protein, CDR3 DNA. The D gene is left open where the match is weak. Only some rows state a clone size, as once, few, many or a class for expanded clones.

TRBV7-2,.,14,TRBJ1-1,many,CASGLSRWNTEAFF,TGTGCCAGCGGCCTGAGTAGGTGGAACACTGAAGCTTTCTTT
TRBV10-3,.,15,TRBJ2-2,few,CAISAGQANTGELFF,TGTGCCATCAGTGCCGGACAAGCGAACACCGGGGAGCTGTTTTTT
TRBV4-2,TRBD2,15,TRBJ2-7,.,CASSQAAGEVYEQYF,TGTGCCAGCAGCCAGGCGGCGGGGGAGGTCTACGAGCAGTACTTC
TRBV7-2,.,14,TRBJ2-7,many,CASSLVRSSYEQYF,TGTGCCAGCAGCTTAGTAAGGAGCTCCTACGAGCAGTACTTC
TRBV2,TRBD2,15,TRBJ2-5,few,CASSEPGGLSETQYF,TGTGCCAGCAGTGAACCGGGGGGGCTAAGTGAGACCCAGTACTTC
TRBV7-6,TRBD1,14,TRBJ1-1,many,CASSPQGVGTEAFF,TGTGCCAGCAGCCCCCAGGGGGTTGGCACTGAAGCTTTCTTT
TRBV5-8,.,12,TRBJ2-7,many,CASSDRSYEQYF,TGTGCCAGCAGCGACAGGTCCTACGAGCAGTACTTC
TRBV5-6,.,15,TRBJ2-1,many,CASRGGLSSYNEQFF,TGTGCCAGCAGAGGGGGGCTGAGCTCCTACAATGAGCAGTTCTTC
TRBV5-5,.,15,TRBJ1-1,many,CASSASGDANTEAFF,TGTGCCAGCAGCGCCTCAGGGGACGCGAACACTGAAGCTTTCTTT
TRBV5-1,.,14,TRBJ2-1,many,CASSLGQSGDEQFF,TGCGCCAGCAGCTTGGGTCAGAGTGGGGATGAGCAGTTCTTC
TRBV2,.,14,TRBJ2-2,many,CASSESVGDRELFF,TGTGCCAGCAGTGAATCGGTGGGGGACCGGGAGCTGTTTTTT
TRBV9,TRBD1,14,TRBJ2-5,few,CASSEGQGSETQYF,TGTGCCAGCAGCGAGGGACAGGGGTCAGAGACCCAGTACTTC
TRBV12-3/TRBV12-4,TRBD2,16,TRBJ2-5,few,CASSLNTLAVGETQYF,TGTGCCAGCAGTTTAAACACACTAGCGGTGGGGGAGACCCAGTACTTC
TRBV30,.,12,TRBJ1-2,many,CAWKYLNYGYTF,TGTGCCTGGAAATACCTTAACTATGGCTACACCTTC
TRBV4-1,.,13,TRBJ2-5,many,CASSQAVGSTQYF,TGCGCCAGCAGCCAAGCCGTGGGGTCTACCCAGTACTTC
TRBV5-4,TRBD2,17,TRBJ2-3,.,CASSSGLAGGRTDTQYF,TGTGCCAGCAGCTCGGGGCTAGCGGGGGGGCGGACAGATACGCAGTATTTT
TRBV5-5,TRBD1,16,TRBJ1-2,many,CASSLRTGVGIYGYTF,TGTGCCAGCAGCTTGAGGACAGGGGTTGGAATTTATGGCTACACCTTC
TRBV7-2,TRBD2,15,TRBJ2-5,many,CASSLASGGGETQYF,TGTGCCAGCAGCTTAGCTAGCGGGGGTGGGGAGACCCAGTACTTC
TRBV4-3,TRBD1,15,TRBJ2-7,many,CASSQGRDSPYEQYF,TGCGCCAGCAGCCAAGGAAGGGACAGCCCCTACGAGCAGTACTTC
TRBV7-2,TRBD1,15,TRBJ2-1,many,CASSLAGTAYNEQFF,TGTGCCAGCAGCTTAGCCGGGACAGCCTACAATGAGCAGTTCTTC
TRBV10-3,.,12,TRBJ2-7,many,CAISEDGYEQYF,TGTGCCATCAGTGAGGACGGCTACGAGCAGTACTTC
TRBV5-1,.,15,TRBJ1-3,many,CASSLEWGSGNTIYF,TGCGCCAGCAGCTTGGAGTGGGGCTCTGGAAACACCATATATTTT
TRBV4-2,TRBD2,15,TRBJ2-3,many,CASSQAGLVTDTQYF,TGTGCCAGCAGCCAGGCGGGACTAGTCACAGATACGCAGTATTTT
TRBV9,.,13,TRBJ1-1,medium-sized,CASSVGTGTEAFF,TGTGCCAGCAGCGTAGGGACGGGCACTGAAGCTTTCTTT
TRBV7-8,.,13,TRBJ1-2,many,CASSLGGHPGYTF,TGTGCCAGCAGCTTAGGCGGGCACCCGGGCTACACCTTC
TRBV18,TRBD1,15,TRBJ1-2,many,CASFSTGDGDYGYTF,TGTGCCAGCTTTTCGACAGGGGACGGCGACTATGGCTACACCTTC
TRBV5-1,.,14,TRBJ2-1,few,CASSLAAEGNEQFF,TGCGCCAGCAGCTTGGCCGCGGAGGGGAATGAGCAGTTCTTC
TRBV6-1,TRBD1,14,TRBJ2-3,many,CASRQGWSTDTQYF,TGTGCCAGCAGACAGGGGTGGAGCACAGATACGCAGTATTTT
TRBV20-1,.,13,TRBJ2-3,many,CSAKGLGTDTQYF,TGCAGTGCCAAGGGACTTGGCACAGATACGCAGTATTTT
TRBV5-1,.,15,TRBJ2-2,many,CASSLAETNTGELFF,TGCGCCAGCAGCTTGGCCGAGACAAACACCGGGGAGCTGTTTTTT
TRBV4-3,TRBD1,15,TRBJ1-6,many,CASSYGQGTNSPLHF,TGCGCCAGCAGCTACGGACAGGGAACTAATTCACCCCTCCACTTT
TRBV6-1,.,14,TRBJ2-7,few,CASSNGEISYEQYF,TGTGCCAGCAGTAATGGGGAGATTTCCTACGAGCAGTACTTC
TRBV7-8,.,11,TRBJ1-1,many,CASSLMQEAFF,TGTGCCAGCAGCTTAATGCAGGAAGCTTTCTTT
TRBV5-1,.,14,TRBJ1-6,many,CASTHGGSDSPLHF,TGCGCCAGCACCCATGGGGGGTCGGATTCACCCCTCCACTTT
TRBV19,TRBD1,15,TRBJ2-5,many,CASSPLNRGRETQYF,TGTGCCAGTAGTCCTCTCAACAGGGGACGGGAGACCCAGTACTTC
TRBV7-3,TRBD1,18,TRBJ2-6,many,CASSPRQGAGTGANVLTF,TGTGCCAGCAGCCCGCGACAGGGGGCAGGAACTGGGGCCAACGTCCTGACTTTC
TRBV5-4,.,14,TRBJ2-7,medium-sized,CASSRGLTTGEQYF,TGTGCCAGCAGCCGCGGGTTAACTACGGGAGAGCAGTACTTC
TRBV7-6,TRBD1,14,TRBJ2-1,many,CASSLPGQGEEQFF,TGTGCCAGCAGCTTACCCGGACAGGGCGAGGAGCAGTTCTTC
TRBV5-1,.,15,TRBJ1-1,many,CASSTEASWNTEAFF,TGCGCCAGCAGCACCGAGGCCTCATGGAACACTGAAGCTTTCTTT
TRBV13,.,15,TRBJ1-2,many,CASSTADSRIYGYTF,TGTGCCAGCAGCACCGCGGACAGCCGAATCTATGGCTACACCTTC
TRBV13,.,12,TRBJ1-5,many,CASKVGHGPQHF,TGTGCCAGCAAGGTCGGCCATGGGCCCCAGCATTTT
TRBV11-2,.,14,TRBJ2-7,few,CASSLGFSSYEQYF,TGTGCCAGCAGCTTAGGATTCAGCTCTTACGAGCAGTACTTC
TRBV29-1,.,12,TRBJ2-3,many,CSVEAASDTQYF,TGCAGCGTTGAAGCGGCGAGTGATACGCAGTATTTT
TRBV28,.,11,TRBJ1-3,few,CASSYRSTIYF,TGTGCCAGCAGTTACAGAAGCACCATATATTTT
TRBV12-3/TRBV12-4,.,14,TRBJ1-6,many,CASRVGGPESPLHF,TGTGCCAGCAGAGTGGGGGGTCCGGAATCACCCCTCCACTTT
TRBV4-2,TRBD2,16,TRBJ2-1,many,CASSPVGSGGPNEQFF,TGTGCCAGCAGCCCCGTGGGGTCGGGGGGGCCCAATGAGCAGTTCTTC
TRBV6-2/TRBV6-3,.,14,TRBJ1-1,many,CASGLPLMNTEAFF,TGTGCCAGCGGGTTACCTCTAATGAACACTGAAGCTTTCTTT
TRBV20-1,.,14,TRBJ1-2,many,CSARGGRHNYGYTF,TGCAGTGCTAGAGGGGGCAGGCATAACTATGGCTACACCTTC
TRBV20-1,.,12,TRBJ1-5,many,CSARAGDQPQHF,TGCAGTGCTAGAGCCGGGGATCAGCCCCAGCATTTT
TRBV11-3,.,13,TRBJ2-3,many,CASSLNFEDTQYF,TGTGCCAGCAGCTTAAATTTCGAAGATACGCAGTATTTT